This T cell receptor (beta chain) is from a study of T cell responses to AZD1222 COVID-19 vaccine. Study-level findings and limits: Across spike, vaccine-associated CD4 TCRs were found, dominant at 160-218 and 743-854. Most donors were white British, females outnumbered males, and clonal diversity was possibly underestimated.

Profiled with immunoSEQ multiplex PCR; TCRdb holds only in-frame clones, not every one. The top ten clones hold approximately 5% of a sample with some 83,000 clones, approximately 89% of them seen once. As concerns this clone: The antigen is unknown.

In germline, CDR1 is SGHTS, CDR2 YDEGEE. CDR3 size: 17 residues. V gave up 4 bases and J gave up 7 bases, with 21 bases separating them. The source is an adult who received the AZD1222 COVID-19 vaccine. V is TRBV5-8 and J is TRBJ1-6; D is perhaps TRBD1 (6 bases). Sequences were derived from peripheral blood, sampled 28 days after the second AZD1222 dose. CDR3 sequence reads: CASSGTGFRLENSPLHF. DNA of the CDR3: TGTGCCAGCAGCGGAACAGGGTTTAGGCTTGAAAATTCACCCCTCCACTTT.